Below, one T cell receptor (beta chain) is given with its context. Profiling relied on immunoSEQ multiplex PCR, and the TCRdb table lists in-frame clones only, not all of them. The repertoire includes about 80,000 clones, 86% of them detected once, and roughly 4.5% sits in the top ten. This specimen comes from a study of technical replicates of blood from a few donors. Germline V gene data show CDR1 as MNHNS and CDR2 as SASEGT. The V end was cut by 7 bases, the J end by 6 bases, with 10 bases between. CDR3 length: 13 amino acids. Material for sequencing was PBMCs. The gene calls are TRBV6-1 and TRBJ1-6, with D tentatively TRBD1 (5 bases). This clonotype was obtained from a human donor in good health. Some clones in this sample may be carry-over from other donors' samples. CDR3 in DNA: TGTGCCAGCAAAGTGGGGCGTAATTCACCCCTCCACTTT. Translation: CASKVGRNSPLHF.